The 17 T cell receptor beta chains below all came from one sample that was sequenced in a study of cytomegalovirus exposure and HLA in healthy donors. Use of 60 Vbeta and 13 Jbeta primers characterized the PCR. Sequencing was performed with immunoSEQ multiplex PCR; in TCRdb, only in-frame clones are kept and a portion is missing. The table includes approximately 160,000 clones, around 80% detected once. Sequencing was done on a sample of PBMCs. Receptor source: a male donor in good health and CMV-seronegative.

CDR3 sequence: CASSFRGARGNTIYF. The DNA for the CDR3 is TGTGCCAGCAGCTTCAGAGGAGCCCGTGGAAACACCATATATTTT. The chain combines TRBV11-2 with TRBJ1-3; D call uncertain. The CDR3 runs to 15 residues. Deletions cut 3 bases from V and 3 bases from J, with 12 bases between. Germline V gives CDR1 SGHAT, CDR2 FQNNGV. Full variable domain (remainder filled in from reference TRBV11-2 and TRBJ1-3): EAGVAQSPRYKIIEKRQSVAFWCNPISGHATLYWYQQILGQGPKLLIQFQNNGVVDDSQLPKDRFSAERLKGVDSTLKIQPAKLEDSAVYLCASSFRGARGNTIYFGEGSWLTVV.

In regard to this clone: At the DNA level, this CDR3 is encoded by other sequences in the same sample as well. V is TRBV6-5 and J is TRBJ1-5; 9 positions match TRBD1. This CDR3 has 15 residues. Germline-derived CDR1 and CDR2 are MNHEY and SVGAGI. With V trimmed by 0 bases and J by 5 bases, 2 bases remained unmatched. DNA of the CDR3: TGTGCCAGCAGTTACTCGTGGACAGGGGATCAGCCCCAGCATTTT. The encoded protein is CASSYSWTGDQPQHF.

The chain links TRBV7-5 to TRBJ2-2; the D call of TRBD2 is as the table states it, not checked on the DNA. TRBV7-5 is a known pseudogene. The CDR3 spans 17 residues. The CDR3 DNA reads TGTGCCAGAAGCTTAGACACGGGAGGAAGGAACACCGGGGAGCTGTTTTTT. Protein: CARSLDTGGRNTGELFF.

This clone was counted once. The chain recombines TRBV25-1 with TRBJ2-2, with D maybe TRBD1 (6 bases). Trimming removed 10 bases at V and 3 bases at J, with 15 bases between. The CDR3 has 14 residues. Germline CDR1 and CDR2: MGHDK and SYGVNS. CDR3 amino acids: CATLSRGHTGELFF. The DNA of the CDR3 is TGTGCCACCCTGAGCAGGGGCCACACCGGGGAGCTGTTTTTT.

The gene calls are TRBV7-9 and TRBJ2-3, with D uncertain. The CDR3 runs to 17 residues. V was trimmed by 0 bases and J by 1 base, leaving 14 bases between them. CDR1 is SEHNR, CDR2 FQNEAQ, per germline (reference sequence). CDR3 residues: CASSLAQNSWGTDTQYF. The CDR3 bases are TGTGCCAGCAGCTTAGCGCAGAATAGCTGGGGCACAGATACGCAGTATTTT.

The J gene is TRBJ2-5, the V gene TRBV15, with 12 positions matching TRBD2. With 5 bases clipped from V and 2 bases from J, the junction kept 9 bases outside the gene matches. Germline CDR1 reads LNHNV; CDR2 reads YYDKDF (reference sequence). This CDR3 spans 17 amino acids. CDR3 protein: CATSGLYLAGGQETQYF. CDR3 bases: TGTGCCACCAGCGGTTTATACCTAGCGGGGGGGCAAGAGACCCAGTACTTC.

The chain employs TRBV13 and TRBJ2-3, with 9 bases aligning to TRBD2. The junction had 5 bases not matched to a gene; V was cut back by 2 bases and J by 2 bases. This CDR3 is built from 16 residues. Germline assignment: CDR1 PRHDT and CDR2 FYEKMQ (reference sequence). The CDR3 DNA reads as TGTGCCAGCAGCTTATCGGCGGGGGGGGCCACAGATACGCAGTATTTT. Amino acids: CASSLSAGGATDTQYF.

The genes are TRBV6-1 and TRBJ2-5; a possible D gene is TRBD2 (5 bases). This CDR3 is 15 amino acids long. Germline assignment: CDR1 MNHNS and CDR2 SASEGT. V lost 6 bases and J lost 6, with 20 bases in between. This CDR3 is CASSLSGGLGKTQYF. As DNA, the CDR3 is TGTGCCAGCAGCCTGAGCGGCGGCCTGGGTAAGACCCAGTACTTC.

The rearrangement links TRBV7-8 to TRBJ2-3, with D possibly matching TRBD2 (6 bases). Trimming took off 6 bases at V and 0 bases at J, with 16 bases between the two ends. The CDR3 contains 16 residues. The germline V gene has CDR1 SGHVS and CDR2 FQNEAQ. CDR3 in amino acids: CASSYRSAGSTDTQYF. The CDR3 nucleotides read TGTGCCAGCAGTTATCGCTCGGCGGGGAGCACAGATACGCAGTATTTT.

CDR3 protein: CASSLGWTSDGDTQYF. In DNA, the CDR3 is TGTGCCAGCAGCTTAGGGTGGACTAGCGATGGAGATACGCAGTATTTT. V usage is TRBV13 and J usage is TRBJ2-3; 9 nucleotides match TRBD2. Losses at the gene ends were 0 bases for V and 5 bases for J; bases not matched to a gene: 6. CDR1 is PRHDT, CDR2 FYEKMQ, per germline (reference sequence). There are 16 residues in the CDR3. The full variable domain, with the rest looked up from reference TRBV13 and TRBJ2-3, is AAGVIQSPRHLIKEKRETATLKCYPIPRHDTVYWYQQGPGQDPQFLISFYEKMQSDKGSIPDRFSAQQFSDYHSELNMSSLELGDSALYFCASSLGWTSDGDTQYFGPGTRLTVL.

In regard to this clone: This sample includes further DNA sequences coding for the same CDR3. This chain links TRBV2 with TRBJ1-5; D might be TRBD1 (5 bases). This CDR3 contains 14 residues. Per the germline V gene, CDR1 is SNHLY and CDR2 is FYNNEI. V lost 8 bases and J 4 bases, leaving 15 bases between the germline ends. This CDR3 reads CASGERGGNQPQHF. The CDR3 DNA is TGTGCCAGCGGGGAGAGGGGAGGTAATCAGCCCCAGCATTTT.

This rearrangement joins TRBV12-5 to TRBJ2-5; 7 bases agree with TRBD1. Germline V lookup: CDR1 LGHNT, CDR2 FRNRAP. This CDR3 contains 18 residues. Unmatched junction bases numbered 15, after V lost 1 base and J lost 4 bases. The CDR3 DNA reads as TGTGCTAGTGGTTTGGCATTTAAGGGGGCGCGGGTACCAGAGACCCAGTACTTC. Translating gives CASGLAFKGARVPETQYF.

This clone has only a few counts. The V and J genes are TRBV6-5 and TRBJ2-2; no clear D gene. This CDR3 is 15 amino acids long. The V and J ends lost 2 bases and 2 bases respectively, with 9 bases between them. Per germline, CDR1 MNHEY and CDR2 SVGAGI. The CDR3 reads CASSYASTNTGELFF. CDR3 coding DNA: TGTGCCAGCAGTTACGCATCGACAAACACCGGGGAGCTGTTTTTT.

The chain recombines TRBV28 with TRBJ1-4, with 8 bases fitting TRBD1. Germline CDR1 and CDR2: MDHEN and SYDVKM. The CDR3 is made up of 14 amino acids. Germline trimming cut 8 bases from V and 4 bases from J; bases unmatched to any gene: 6. CDR3 DNA: TGTGCCAGCGAAACAGGGGGAAGTAATGAAAAACTGTTTTTT. This codes for CASETGGSNEKLFF. Complete variable domain (other parts from reference TRBV28 and TRBJ1-4): DVKVTQSSRYLVKRTGEKVFLECVQDMDHENMFWYRQDPGLGLRLIYFSYDVKMKEKGDIPEGYSVSREKKERFSLILESASTNQTSMYLCASETGGSNEKLFFGSGTQLSVL.

A single count supports this clone. The V gene is TRBV5-1, the J gene TRBJ2-5; D not resolved. Germline V gene sequence: CDR1 SGHRS, CDR2 YFSETQ. V was cut by 3 bases and J by 5 bases, with 8 bases left in between. The CDR3 runs to 12 residues. CDR3 bases: TGCGCCAGCAGCTCGAACTTGGAGACCCAGTACTTC. Translation: CASSSNLETQYF.

V is TRBV4-2 and J is TRBJ2-6; 12 nucleotides match TRBD2. Germline lookup yields CDR1 LGHNA and CDR2 YNFKEQ. With 0 bases clipped from V and 2 bases from J, the junction kept 5 bases outside the gene matches. The length of the CDR3 is 19 residues. This CDR3 is CASSQEPSGRVAGANVLTF. The DNA of the CDR3 is TGTGCCAGCAGCCAAGAACCTAGCGGGAGGGTCGCTGGGGCCAACGTCCTGACTTTC.

This chain joins TRBV4-3 and TRBJ2-2; D unresolved. The germline CDR1 and CDR2 sequences are LGHNA and YSLEER. The germline V and J ends were trimmed by 3 bases and 4 bases, with 18 bases remaining between them. The CDR3 is 17 residues long. CDR3 nucleotide sequence: TGCGCCAGCAGCCATTCCCCAGCGTCCATCTCCACCGGGGAGCTGTTTTTT. Residues: CASSHSPASISTGELFF.